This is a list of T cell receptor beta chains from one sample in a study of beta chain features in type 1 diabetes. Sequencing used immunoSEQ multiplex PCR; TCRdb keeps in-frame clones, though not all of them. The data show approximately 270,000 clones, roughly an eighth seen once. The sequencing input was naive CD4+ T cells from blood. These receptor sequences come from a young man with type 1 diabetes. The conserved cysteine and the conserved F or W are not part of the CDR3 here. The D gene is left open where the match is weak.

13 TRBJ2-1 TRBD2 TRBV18 ASSPLAGGLNEQF
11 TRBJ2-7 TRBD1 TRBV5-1 ASSKTGSYEQY
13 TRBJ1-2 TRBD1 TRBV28 ATQSGDRGLEGYT
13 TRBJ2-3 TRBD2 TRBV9 ASSVGAGAGDTQY
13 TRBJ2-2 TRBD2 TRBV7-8 ASSWKRDGTGELF
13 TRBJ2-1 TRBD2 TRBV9 ASSVLAGEANEQF
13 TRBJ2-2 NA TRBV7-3 ASSLPSGSGGELF
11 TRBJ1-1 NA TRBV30 AWSARRNTEAF
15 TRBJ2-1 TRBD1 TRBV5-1 ASSLSPQGQGSNEQF
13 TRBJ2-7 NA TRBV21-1 ASSKGKGRTEEQY
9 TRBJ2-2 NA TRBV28 ASSFLGELF
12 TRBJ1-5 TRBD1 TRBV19 ASSPDRDNQPQH
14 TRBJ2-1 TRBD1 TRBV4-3 ASSQDPGQGYDEQF
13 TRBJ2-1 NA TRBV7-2 ASSFSGPSYNEQF
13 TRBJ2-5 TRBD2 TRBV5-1 ASSSVAGGEETQY